This entry lists 15 T cell receptor beta chains sequenced from one sample in a study of blood T cell repertoires in COVID-19 (dated by TCRdb to the early 2020s). The library was obtained by the immunoSEQ multiplex PCR assay. Imported from immuneACCESS, the table was reduced by TCRdb to in-frame sequences with V and J called. These copies leave out some clones; in studies compared against another copy, an unresolved V gene accounts for under half, and the cause of the remainder is not known. In this sample the table shows 250,000 or so clones, 87% of which occur a single time. The ten largest make up just over 2.5% of the sample. The sample taken for sequencing was PBMCs or T cells enriched from blood (not recorded which). The receptors stem from a woman under 40 with acute COVID-19.

The chain combines TRBV28 with TRBJ1-2; 8 positions agree with TRBD1. This CDR3 spans 13 amino acids. Germline CDR1 reads MDHEN; CDR2 reads SYDVKM. The junction had 7 bases not matched to a gene; V was cut back by 4 bases and J by 9 bases. DNA for the CDR3: TGTGCCAGCAGTTCGCTGGACAGGGCTAGCTACACCTTC. This translates into CASSSLDRASYTF.

The chain employs TRBV4-1 and TRBJ1-4; tentatively, D is TRBD1 (5 bases). The germline V gene encodes CDR1 MGHRA and CDR2 YSYEKL. This CDR3 spans 15 amino acids. Trimming took off 3 bases at V and 4 bases at J, with 12 bases between the two ends. This CDR3 is CASSQMTVFNEKLFF. As DNA, the CDR3 is TGCGCCAGCAGCCAGATGACAGTCTTTAATGAAAAACTGTTTTTT.

The chain joins TRBV28 to TRBJ1-5; D is uncertain. The CDR3 consists of 13 residues. CDR1 MDHEN and CDR2 SYDVKM come from the germline V gene. Trimming took off 8 bases at V and 4 bases at J, with 12 bases between the two ends. The CDR3 loop reads CASLPGGNQPQHF. CDR3 nucleotide sequence: TGTGCCAGCCTACCGGGTGGGAATCAGCCCCAGCATTTT.

The J gene is TRBJ1-1, the V gene TRBV19; 10 bases map to TRBD1. There are 15 residues in the CDR3. From germline, CDR1 is LNHDA and CDR2 SQIVND (reference sequence). Germline trimming cut 5 bases from V and 1 base from J; bases unmatched to any gene: 4. The CDR3 loop reads CASSPTGGPNTEAFF. As DNA, the CDR3 is TGTGCCAGTAGTCCGACAGGGGGCCCGAACACTGAAGCTTTCTTT.

The rearrangement joins TRBV5-1 to TRBJ2-5, with 12 bases fitting TRBD2. J gave up 2 bases and V 6 bases, and 5 bases lay outside the gene matches. Germline lookup yields CDR1 SGHRS and CDR2 YFSETQ. The CDR3 sequence is 15 residues long. Here the CDR3 DNA reads TGCGCCAGCACTACTAGCGGGGGGCGTCAAGAGACCCAGTACTTC. Translated: CASTTSGGRQETQYF.

V gene TRBV20-1 combines with J gene TRBJ1-1, with 7 bases lining up with TRBD1. The germline gives CDR1 DFQATT, CDR2 SNEGSKA (reference sequence). This CDR3 has 14 residues. The junction had 8 bases not matched to a gene; V was cut back by 3 bases and J by 4 bases. The CDR3 region is CSASLRGIGTEAFF. In DNA, the CDR3 is TGCAGTGCTAGTCTCAGGGGGATCGGCACTGAAGCTTTCTTT.

A few counts support this clone. The chain combines TRBV2 with TRBJ2-7, with 7 bases aligning to TRBD1. The V gene end was trimmed by 6 bases and the J gene end by 2 bases; junction bases not matched to a gene: 10. This CDR3 spans 15 amino acids. The V gene's germline CDR1 is SNHLY and CDR2 FYNNEI. In DNA form, the CDR3 reads TGTGCCAGCAGCTTCCCACAGGGGCGCACCTACGAGCAGTACTTC. It codes for CASSFPQGRTYEQYF.

The chain carries TRBV19 and TRBJ1-1, with D tentatively TRBD1 (5 bases). Trimming took off 3 bases at V and 3 bases at J, with 14 bases between the two ends. The V gene's germline CDR1 is LNHDA and CDR2 SQIVND (reference sequence). The CDR3 is 15 residues long. Written as DNA, the CDR3 is TGTGCCAGTAGTATTGGGGGGTCAGCGGACACTGAAGCTTTCTTT. It specifies CASSIGGSADTEAFF.

The chain couples TRBV3-1 (or the pseudogene TRBV3-2) to TRBJ2-1; 8 positions agree with TRBD1. The germline gives CDR1 LGHDT, CDR2 YNNKEL (reference sequence). V dropped 0 bases and J dropped 10; count of bases not matched to a gene: 8. The CDR3 has 15 residues. The CDR3 DNA reads as TGTGCCAGCAGCCAAGAGGGGACAGGCAGGGCAGAGCAGTTCTTC. This translates into CASSQEGTGRAEQFF.

This clone came up a few times. This chain connects TRBV3-1 (or the pseudogene TRBV3-2) to TRBJ2-7; possibly TRBD1 for D (6 bases). The CDR3 length is 16 residues. Germline CDR1 is LGHDT and CDR2 is YNNKEL (reference sequence). V dropped 0 bases and J dropped 0 bases, with 12 bases sitting between them. Written as DNA, the CDR3 is TGTGCCAGCAGCCAAGAGGTCAGGACAGACTCCTACGAGCAGTACTTC. Protein: CASSQEVRTDSYEQYF.

V gene TRBV6-2 or TRBV6-3 combines with J gene TRBJ2-5; tentatively, D is TRBD1 (6 bases). V shed 5 bases and J shed 3 bases, with 22 bases lying between them. CDR3 length: 17 residues. Germline V gene lookup returns CDR1 MNHEY and CDR2 SVGEGT. This CDR3 reads CASSIGLGAIREETQYF. In DNA, the CDR3 is TGTGCCAGCAGTATAGGGTTGGGGGCTATACGAGAAGAGACCCAGTACTTC.

J is TRBJ2-5 and V is TRBV7-6, with D possibly TRBD2 on 6 matching bases. V was cut by 10 bases and J by 4 bases, with 13 bases left in between. CDR3 length: 12 amino acids. Germline CDR1 is SGHVS and CDR2 is FNYEAQ. DNA for the CDR3: TGTGCCACCGATGGGGGGTCAGAGACCCAGTACTTC. It is translated as CATDGGSETQYF.

This rearrangement joins TRBV18 to TRBJ2-1; 7 bases align to TRBD1. The CDR3 length is 16 residues. The V gene's germline CDR1 is KGHSH and CDR2 LQKENI. Losses at the gene ends were 1 base for V and 4 bases for J; bases not matched to a gene: 7. The CDR3 region is CASSPQTGPNYNEQFF. Written as DNA, the CDR3 is TGTGCCAGCTCACCACAGACAGGGCCTAATTACAATGAGCAGTTCTTC.

The chain is built from TRBV19 and TRBJ1-1, with 8 bases fitting TRBD1. Per the germline V gene, CDR1 is LNHDA and CDR2 is SQIVND (reference sequence). CDR3 length equals 17 residues. The trim removed 3 bases at V and 0 bases at J, leaving 9 bases unmatched. CDR3 residues: CASSIPTYRGMNTEAFF. CDR3 DNA: TGTGCCAGTAGTATTCCAACTTACAGGGGGATGAACACTGAAGCTTTCTTT.

The rearrangement links TRBV19 to TRBJ1-5; 7 bases align to TRBD1. The CDR3 consists of 16 residues. The V gene end was trimmed by 2 bases and the J gene end by 5 bases; junction bases not matched to a gene: 9. Germline V gene data show CDR1 as LNHDA and CDR2 as SQIVND (reference sequence). The CDR3 DNA follows: TGTGCCAGTAGTATATTCAGGGGGTCGGGGGATCAGCCCCAGCATTTT. The encoded protein is CASSIFRGSGDQPQHF.